The rows below give T cell receptor beta chains drawn from one sample of a study of cytomegalovirus exposure and HLA in healthy donors. Here immunoSEQ multiplex PCR was the method, and the copy in TCRdb shows in-frame clones only, minus some. The sample carries fewer than 110,000 clones, 81% recorded once. The sequenced sample was PBMCs. These receptor sequences come from a man aged 25 to 40 in good health and CMV-seronegative. Each CDR3 is given with its conserved first and last residue. The D gene is left open where the match is weak. Clone size, where shown, is once, few, many, or a class for clones that have expanded.

clone size: .; J gene: TRBJ2-7; V gene: TRBV5-1; D gene: TRBD2; CDR3 DNA: TGCGCCAGCACTAGCGGCTACGAGCAGTACTTC; CDR3 protein: CASTSGYEQYF
clone size: .; J gene: TRBJ2-3; V gene: TRBV2; D gene: TRBD2; CDR3 DNA: TGTGCCAGCACCCCCAGCGGGGGTGATACGCAGTATTTT; CDR3 protein: CASTPSGGDTQYF
clone size: .; J gene: TRBJ2-1; V gene: TRBV30; D gene: TRBD2; CDR3 DNA: TGTGCCTGGAGTGTAGCTAGCGGCATTCTAAGGGAGCAGTTCTTC; CDR3 protein: CAWSVASGILREQFF
clone size: .; J gene: TRBJ2-7; V gene: TRBV5-6; D gene: .; CDR3 DNA: TGTGCCAGCAGCCAAGCGGTGACCTCCTACGAGCAGTACTTC; CDR3 protein: CASSQAVTSYEQYF
clone size: .; J gene: TRBJ2-3; V gene: TRBV13; D gene: TRBD2; CDR3 DNA: TGTGCCAGCAGCTTACTAGCGGGGACAGATACGCAGTATTTT; CDR3 protein: CASSLLAGTDTQYF
clone size: .; J gene: TRBJ1-4; V gene: TRBV4-2; D gene: .; CDR3 DNA: TGTGCCAGCAGCCTGGAGATTAATGAAAAACTGTTTTTT; CDR3 protein: CASSLEINEKLFF
clone size: .; J gene: TRBJ2-7; V gene: TRBV29-1; D gene: TRBD1; CDR3 DNA: TGCAGCGCTGAGGGGGCTCTCGAGCAGTACTTC; CDR3 protein: CSAEGALEQYF
clone size: .; J gene: TRBJ1-2; V gene: TRBV2; D gene: TRBD1; CDR3 DNA: TGTGCCAGGATCCTAAGTGGGACAGCCACCTCCTATGGCTACACCTTC; CDR3 protein: CARILSGTATSYGYTF
clone size: few; J gene: TRBJ1-2; V gene: TRBV19; D gene: TRBD1; CDR3 DNA: TGTGCCAGTACGACCGACAGGGGCTATGGCTACACCTTC; CDR3 protein: CASTTDRGYGYTF
clone size: .; J gene: TRBJ1-2; V gene: TRBV6-1; D gene: TRBD1; CDR3 DNA: TGTGCCAGCAGTGCCCAGGGGGCTGGCTATGGCTACACCTTC; CDR3 protein: CASSAQGAGYGYTF
clone size: .; J gene: TRBJ2-3; V gene: TRBV7-9; D gene: TRBD1; CDR3 DNA: TGTGCCAGCAGCCTGGGACAGGGGCCTGCTTACACAGATACGCAGTATTTT; CDR3 protein: CASSLGQGPAYTDTQYF
clone size: .; J gene: TRBJ2-3; V gene: TRBV18; D gene: TRBD2; CDR3 DNA: TGTGCCAGCTCACCGCGACTAGCGGGTACAGATACGCAGTATTTT; CDR3 protein: CASSPRLAGTDTQYF
clone size: once; J gene: TRBJ1-4; V gene: TRBV5-6; D gene: TRBD1; CDR3 DNA: TGTGCCAGCAGCTACGGGACAGGGTTGGGAAAACTGTTTTTT; CDR3 protein: CASSYGTGLGKLFF
clone size: once; J gene: TRBJ2-5; V gene: TRBV5-4; D gene: TRBD2; CDR3 DNA: TGTGCCAGCAGCTTGGGTAGCGGGGGGGCGGAGACCCAGTACTTC; CDR3 protein: CASSLGSGGAETQYF
clone size: .; J gene: TRBJ2-7; V gene: TRBV2; D gene: .; CDR3 DNA: TGTGCCAGCAGGCAGACAGGTGGTCCTAACGAGCAGTACTTC; CDR3 protein: CASRQTGGPNEQYF
clone size: .; J gene: TRBJ2-2; V gene: TRBV30; D gene: .; CDR3 DNA: TGTGCCTGGGCTACTGGCCTAACAGGGAACACCGGGGAGCTGTTTTTT; CDR3 protein: CAWATGLTGNTGELFF
clone size: .; J gene: TRBJ1-3; V gene: TRBV4-1; D gene: .; CDR3 DNA: TGCGCCAGCAGCCAACCGATACAGGCGGGGCAGCGAAACACCATATATTTT; CDR3 protein: CASSQPIQAGQRNTIYF
clone size: .; J gene: TRBJ1-6; V gene: TRBV30; D gene: TRBD1; CDR3 DNA: TGTGCCTGGAGCGGACAGGGGAACTCACCCCTCCACTTT; CDR3 protein: CAWSGQGNSPLHF
clone size: .; J gene: TRBJ1-2; V gene: TRBV14; D gene: .; CDR3 DNA: TGTGCCAGCAGCCAAGATCCTAATCGAGATGGCTACACCTTC; CDR3 protein: CASSQDPNRDGYTF
clone size: .; J gene: TRBJ2-5; V gene: TRBV29-1; D gene: TRBD2; CDR3 DNA: TGCAGCGTTGAAGATCGACTAGCGGGGCTCGAGACCCAGTACTTC; CDR3 protein: CSVEDRLAGLETQYF
clone size: few; J gene: TRBJ2-1; V gene: TRBV6-1; D gene: .; CDR3 DNA: TGTGCCAGCAGAAAGGGGAACAATGAGCAGTTCTTC; CDR3 protein: CASRKGNNEQFF
clone size: .; J gene: TRBJ2-2; V gene: TRBV11-3; D gene: TRBD2; CDR3 DNA: TGTGCCAGCAGCTTACTCGGGGCTAGCGGTGCGAACACCGGGGAGCTGTTTTTT; CDR3 protein: CASSLLGASGANTGELFF
clone size: few; J gene: TRBJ1-1; V gene: TRBV19; D gene: .; CDR3 DNA: TGTGCCAGTAGGTGGGAGGGATCCGGCACTGAAGCTTTCTTT; CDR3 protein: CASRWEGSGTEAFF
clone size: .; J gene: TRBJ1-2; V gene: TRBV6-5; D gene: .; CDR3 DNA: TGTGCCAGCAGTTACTCGCCGAGACAGGACTACACCTTC; CDR3 protein: CASSYSPRQDYTF
clone size: .; J gene: TRBJ1-3; V gene: TRBV5-1; D gene: TRBD1; CDR3 DNA: TGCGCCAGCAGCTTGCCGGACAGGGACAGTAGACGGAGTTTT; CDR3 protein: CASSLPDRDSRRSF
clone size: .; J gene: TRBJ2-7; V gene: TRBV11-3; D gene: .; CDR3 DNA: TGTGCCAGCAGCCCTACACGCAATGACTACTACGAGCAGTACTTC; CDR3 protein: CASSPTRNDYYEQYF
clone size: .; J gene: TRBJ1-3; V gene: TRBV4-1; D gene: TRBD1; CDR3 DNA: TGCGCCAGCAGCTCCCCAGACAGGGATCCTGGAAACACCATATATTTT; CDR3 protein: CASSSPDRDPGNTIYF
clone size: .; J gene: TRBJ1-1; V gene: TRBV6-4; D gene: .; CDR3 DNA: TGTGCCAGCAGTGACGGAGCTGAAGCTTTCTTT; CDR3 protein: CASSDGAEAFF
clone size: .; J gene: TRBJ2-7; V gene: TRBV4-1; D gene: TRBD2; CDR3 DNA: TGCGCCAGCAGCCAGCTCACGACCAGCGGGAGCTTCGGCGAGCAGTACTTC; CDR3 protein: CASSQLTTSGSFGEQYF
clone size: .; J gene: TRBJ1-4; V gene: TRBV6-6; D gene: .; CDR3 DNA: TGTGCCAGCAGTTACTCGTCCTTGGGCAATGAAAAACTGTTTTTT; CDR3 protein: CASSYSSLGNEKLFF
clone size: once; J gene: TRBJ2-2; V gene: TRBV4-1; D gene: .; CDR3 DNA: TGCGCCAGCAGCCAGGTCGCGACCGGGGAGCTGTTTTTT; CDR3 protein: CASSQVATGELFF
clone size: .; J gene: TRBJ1-2; V gene: TRBV7-9; D gene: TRBD1; CDR3 DNA: TGTGCCAGCAGCTCGCAAGACAGGGGGCCGCTGTTGCACACCTTC; CDR3 protein: CASSSQDRGPLLHTF
clone size: few; J gene: TRBJ2-1; V gene: TRBV25-1; D gene: .; CDR3 DNA: TGTGCCAGCAGTGGAGCGGACTCCTCCTACAATGAGCAGTTCTTC; CDR3 protein: CASSGADSSYNEQFF
clone size: once; J gene: TRBJ2-5; V gene: TRBV4-1; D gene: .; CDR3 DNA: TGCGCCAGCAGCCTCGGGGACACTCCAGGACGGAGGACCCAGTACTTC; CDR3 protein: CASSLGDTPGRRTQYF
clone size: .; J gene: TRBJ1-5; V gene: TRBV6-1; D gene: TRBD1; CDR3 DNA: TGTGCCAGCAGTATCGACAGGGGGAATCAGCCCCAGCATTTT; CDR3 protein: CASSIDRGNQPQHF
clone size: .; J gene: TRBJ2-7; V gene: TRBV7-6; D gene: .; CDR3 DNA: TGTGCCAGCAGCCCGACAGGTTACCACGAGCAGTACTTC; CDR3 protein: CASSPTGYHEQYF
clone size: .; J gene: TRBJ1-1; V gene: TRBV7-8; D gene: .; CDR3 DNA: TGTGCCAGCAGCTTAGGGGAGCCGATGAACACTGAAGCTTTCTTT; CDR3 protein: CASSLGEPMNTEAFF
clone size: .; J gene: TRBJ1-2; V gene: TRBV6-5; D gene: .; CDR3 DNA: TGTGCCAGCAGTTACTTCAAGGGGAACTATGGCTACACCTTC; CDR3 protein: CASSYFKGNYGYTF
clone size: .; J gene: TRBJ1-4; V gene: TRBV5-6; D gene: .; CDR3 DNA: TGTGCCAGCAGCTTGGGCCCACAGGGCTCGTATGAAAAACTGTTTTTT; CDR3 protein: CASSLGPQGSYEKLFF
clone size: .; J gene: TRBJ1-5; V gene: TRBV19; D gene: .; CDR3 DNA: TGTGCCAGTAGCCCCCGCGACAGCAGCAATCAGCCCCAGCATTTT; CDR3 protein: CASSPRDSSNQPQHF
clone size: .; J gene: TRBJ1-1; V gene: TRBV5-1; D gene: .; CDR3 DNA: TGCGCCAGCAGCTTGGCCCCGGACAGAAGGAACACTGAAGCTTTCTTT; CDR3 protein: CASSLAPDRRNTEAFF
clone size: .; J gene: TRBJ2-1; V gene: TRBV4-2; D gene: TRBD2; CDR3 DNA: TGTGCCAGCAGCCAGAGCGTAGCGGGGGGAGGTGAGCAGTTCTTC; CDR3 protein: CASSQSVAGGGEQFF
clone size: .; J gene: TRBJ2-2; V gene: TRBV18; D gene: .; CDR3 DNA: TGTGCCAGCTCACCACCGGGGCGGTACGCCGGGGAGCTGTTTTTT; CDR3 protein: CASSPPGRYAGELFF
clone size: once; J gene: TRBJ1-2; V gene: TRBV13; D gene: TRBD1; CDR3 DNA: TGTGCCAGCAGCTTAGGCCTAGGGGGACAGGCCGGCTACACCTTC; CDR3 protein: CASSLGLGGQAGYTF
clone size: .; J gene: TRBJ2-3; V gene: TRBV30; D gene: TRBD2; CDR3 DNA: TGTGCCTGGTCGCGGACTAGCGGCACAGATACGCAGTATTTT; CDR3 protein: CAWSRTSGTDTQYF
clone size: .; J gene: TRBJ2-5; V gene: TRBV7-8; D gene: .; CDR3 DNA: TGTGCCAGCAGCTTCTATGAGACCCAGTACTTC; CDR3 protein: CASSFYETQYF
clone size: once; J gene: TRBJ2-5; V gene: TRBV30; D gene: TRBD2; CDR3 DNA: TGTGCCTGGAGTCCTTTCAGGGGGTCTAGCGGGGGGTCTGAGGAGACCCAGTACTTC; CDR3 protein: CAWSPFRGSSGGSEETQYF
clone size: .; J gene: TRBJ2-7; V gene: TRBV4-1; D gene: .; CDR3 DNA: TGCGCCAGCAGCCAGGCAGGGGCCCACGAGCAGTACTTC; CDR3 protein: CASSQAGAHEQYF
clone size: .; J gene: TRBJ2-1; V gene: TRBV7-2; D gene: .; CDR3 DNA: TGTGCCAGCGCGGGGCGGGGGCGGACCCACAATGAGCAGTTCTTC; CDR3 protein: CASAGRGRTHNEQFF
clone size: .; J gene: TRBJ2-3; V gene: TRBV7-2; D gene: TRBD2; CDR3 DNA: TGTGCCAGCAGCTTGTCCTTTAGCGGGGGAGACACAGATACGCAGTATTTT; CDR3 protein: CASSLSFSGGDTDTQYF